One and the same sample provided the 18 T cell receptor beta chains below, sequenced in a study of pediatric ulcerative colitis. The assay was immunoSEQ multiplex PCR, and TCRdb's table has in-frame clones only and misses some. The repertoire has roughly 60,000 clones, approximately 87% of them found once; the top ten carry about 1.5%. Sequencing used blood. The receptor source for this set is a boy under 18 who was a control in a study of pediatric ulcerative colitis.

Only one count was recorded for this clone. The V gene is TRBV13, the J gene TRBJ2-6; D may be TRBD1 (5 bases). The V end lost 3 bases, the J end lost 4 bases, and 10 bases lay between the germline ends. The CDR3 extends over 15 amino acids. Germline V gene data show CDR1 as PRHDT and CDR2 as FYEKMQ (reference sequence). CDR3 coding DNA: TGTGCCAGCAGCTTCGGTGGGGCAGGGGCCAACGTCCTGACTTTC. Protein sequence: CASSFGGAGANVLTF.

The genes are TRBV9 and TRBJ2-7; D not certain. This CDR3 spans 11 amino acids. V lost 3 bases and J lost 7, with 8 bases in between. Germline CDR1 is SGDLS and CDR2 is YYNGEE. The CDR3 DNA sequence: TGTGCCAGCAGCGAGGGCTTTGAGCAGTACTTC. This encodes CASSEGFEQYF.

The chain combines TRBV4-2 with TRBJ2-3, with 7 bases matching TRBD2. J gave up 14 bases and V 3 bases, and 5 bases lay outside the gene matches. CDR3 length equals 11 residues. Germline CDR1 LGHNA, CDR2 YNFKEQ. The CDR3 coding sequence is TGTGCCAGCAGCCAGGGGAGGGACCCGTATTTT. It specifies CASSQGRDPYF.

The chain has TRBV19 and TRBJ2-3, with 10 nucleotides matching TRBD1. Trimming at V came to 10 bases and at J to 3 bases, leaving 1 base not matched to a gene. The CDR3 has 12 residues. Germline V gene sequence: CDR1 LNHDA, CDR2 SQIVND (reference sequence). The CDR3, as DNA: TGTGCCACGGGACAGGGGACAGATACGCAGTATTTT. Translation: CATGQGTDTQYF.

This chain connects TRBV9 to TRBJ2-2; D is uncertain. CDR1 and CDR2 (germline): SGDLS, YYNGEE. V dropped 1 base and J dropped 4 bases, with 8 bases sitting between them. This CDR3 is built from 14 residues. The CDR3 is CASSVFSATGELFF. CDR3 DNA sequence: TGTGCCAGCAGCGTATTCTCGGCCACCGGGGAGCTGTTTTTT.

This chain joins TRBV25-1 and TRBJ2-3; D remains unclear. Germline assignment: CDR1 MGHDK and CDR2 SYGVNS. CDR3 length equals 15 residues. Trimming pared 3 bases from V and 0 bases from J, leaving 10 bases between. The CDR3 is CASSDVRTSTDTQYF. In nucleotides, the CDR3 is TGTGCCAGCAGTGATGTCCGAACTAGCACAGATACGCAGTATTTT.

V usage is TRBV4-3 and J usage is TRBJ2-2; D possibly corresponds to TRBD2 (6 bases). From germline, CDR1 is LGHNA and CDR2 YSLEER. V was shortened by 0 bases and J by 5 bases, with 10 bases between the two germline ends. CDR3 length: 15 residues. Here the CDR3 DNA reads TGCGCCAGCAGCCAAGATTTCCGGGGGACCGGGGAGCTGTTTTTT. It codes for CASSQDFRGTGELFF.

V usage is TRBV9 and J usage is TRBJ2-3; D is ambiguous. The CDR3 runs to 15 residues. V gave up 0 bases and J gave up 0 bases, with 8 bases separating them. CDR1 SGDLS and CDR2 YYNGEE come from the germline V gene. The CDR3 nucleotides are TGTGCCAGCAGCGTAGCGGCGACTAGCACAGATACGCAGTATTTT. It encodes CASSVAATSTDTQYF.

The gene calls are TRBV28 and TRBJ2-1; 7 bases are shared with TRBD1. Germline loops: CDR1 MDHEN, CDR2 SYDVKM. Unmatched junction bases numbered 26, after V lost 3 bases and J lost 6 bases. CDR3 length: 21 residues. This chain's CDR3 is CASSLGRWDSYSGTLFNEQFF. The CDR3 DNA reads as TGTGCCAGCAGTTTGGGAAGGTGGGACAGCTACTCCGGGACCCTGTTCAATGAGCAGTTCTTC.

There are a few counts of this clone. The chain uses TRBV10-3 and TRBJ1-5, with a tentative D call TRBD1 (5 bases). The CDR3 has 15 residues. The germline V gene encodes CDR1 ENHRY and CDR2 SYGVKD. The V end was cut by 2 bases, the J end by 10 bases, with 18 bases between. The CDR3 loop is CAISEGSQGGRPQHF. Written as DNA, the CDR3 is TGTGCCATCAGTGAGGGGTCTCAGGGCGGTCGACCCCAGCATTTT.

The V and J genes are TRBV6-1 and TRBJ2-3, with TRBD2 matching 11 bases. CDR1 and CDR2 from the germline V gene are MNHNS and SASEGT. The CDR3 spans 17 residues. Trimming cost V 4 bases and J 2 bases; bases outside gene matches: 8. CDR3 DNA sequence: TGTGCCAGCAGTGCTGGGCTAGCGGGAGGAAACACAGATACGCAGTATTTT. Protein sequence: CASSAGLAGGNTDTQYF.

This chain links TRBV28 with TRBJ2-7; 9 nucleotides agree with TRBD1. The ends lost 4 bases at V and 7 bases at J; junction bases unmatched: 11. Looked up from germline, CDR1 is MDHEN and CDR2 is SYDVKM. This CDR3 contains 15 residues. CDR3 region: CASSYRGQGLHEQYF. The CDR3 coding sequence is TGTGCCAGCAGTTACCGGGGACAGGGCTTACATGAGCAGTACTTC.

The genes are TRBV7-2 and TRBJ2-3; D is ambiguous. The CDR3 is 15 residues long. Looked up from germline, CDR1 is SGHTA and CDR2 is FQGNSA. The V end was cut by 2 bases, the J end by 4 bases, with 13 bases between. The CDR3 protein is CASSLFGSFADTQYF. For the CDR3, the DNA is TGTGCCAGCAGCTTATTTGGAAGCTTCGCAGATACGCAGTATTTT.

This chain uses TRBV7-8 with TRBJ2-2, with 13 bases aligning to TRBD2. CDR3 size: 18 residues. The germline V gene encodes CDR1 SGHVS and CDR2 FQNEAQ. J lost 5 bases, V lost 4 bases, and 10 bases had no gene match. CDR3 coding DNA: TGTGCCAGCAGCTCGGAAAGACTAGCGGGAGGCAATACCGGGGAGCTGTTTTTT. Protein: CASSSERLAGGNTGELFF.

The rearrangement links TRBV7-8 to TRBJ2-7; D possibly matches TRBD1 or TRBD2 (5 bases each). Germline loops: CDR1 SGHVS, CDR2 FQNEAQ. V lost 5 bases and J lost 2, with 10 bases in between. The CDR3 has 13 residues. CDR3 sequence reads: CASSRDEAYEQYF. For the CDR3, the DNA is TGTGCCAGCAGCCGGGACGAAGCCTACGAGCAGTACTTC.

The chain joins TRBV28 to TRBJ1-5; weak D call: TRBD1 (5 bases). Trimming stripped 6 bases from V and 7 bases from J, with 16 bases between. CDR3 length: 14 amino acids. Germline CDR1 and CDR2: MDHEN and SYDVKM. DNA for the CDR3: TGTGCCAGCAGCCTCATGGGGGGTCGGCAGCCCCAGCATTTT. It is translated as CASSLMGGRQPQHF.

V usage is TRBV2 and J usage is TRBJ2-1, with 12 positions matching TRBD2. Germline assignment: CDR1 SNHLY and CDR2 FYNNEI. The length of the CDR3 is 15 residues. J was trimmed by 6 bases and V by 6 bases; bases with no gene match: 6. CDR3 region: CASRPLAGGFNEQFF. The CDR3 nucleotides read TGTGCCAGCAGACCACTAGCGGGAGGCTTCAATGAGCAGTTCTTC.

This clone was recorded only once. This rearrangement joins TRBV7-6 to TRBJ1-1, with D possibly matching TRBD1 (5 bases). Trimming took 0 bases from V and 3 from J, leaving 5 bases between them. Germline V lookup: CDR1 SGHVS, CDR2 FNYEAQ. This CDR3 region has 13 residues. CDR3 in amino acids: CASSLAGDTEAFF. The CDR3 nucleotides read TGTGCCAGCAGCTTAGCGGGGGACACTGAAGCTTTCTTT.